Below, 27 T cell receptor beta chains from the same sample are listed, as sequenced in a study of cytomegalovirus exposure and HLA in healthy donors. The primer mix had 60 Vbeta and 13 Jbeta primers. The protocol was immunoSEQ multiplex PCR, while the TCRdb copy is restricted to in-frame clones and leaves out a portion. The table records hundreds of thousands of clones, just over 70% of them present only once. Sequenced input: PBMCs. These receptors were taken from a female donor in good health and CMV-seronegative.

The CDR3 sequence: CASSPTGGGLGGRGNEQFF. In nucleotides, the CDR3 is TGCGCCAGCAGCCCGACAGGGGGCGGTTTGGGCGGGAGGGGCAATGAGCAGTTCTTC. The J gene is TRBJ2-1, the V gene TRBV5-1, with D tentatively TRBD1 (10 bases). The CDR3 contains 19 residues. Trimming took off 4 bases at V and 6 bases at J, with 29 bases between the two ends. Germline V gene sequence: CDR1 SGHRS, CDR2 YFSETQ.

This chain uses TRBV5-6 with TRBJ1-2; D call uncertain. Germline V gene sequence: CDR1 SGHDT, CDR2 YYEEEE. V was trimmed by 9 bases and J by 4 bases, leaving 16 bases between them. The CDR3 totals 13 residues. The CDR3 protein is CAIAGGSFYGYTF. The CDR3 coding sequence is TGTGCCATCGCCGGCGGTTCCTTCTATGGCTACACCTTC.

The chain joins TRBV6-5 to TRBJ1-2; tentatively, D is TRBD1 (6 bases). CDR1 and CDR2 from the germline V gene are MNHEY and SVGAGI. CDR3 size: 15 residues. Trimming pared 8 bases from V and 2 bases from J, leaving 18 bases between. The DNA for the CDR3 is TGTGCCAGCCAAATCGGGACATCTGGCAACTATGGCTACACCTTC. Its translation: CASQIGTSGNYGYTF.

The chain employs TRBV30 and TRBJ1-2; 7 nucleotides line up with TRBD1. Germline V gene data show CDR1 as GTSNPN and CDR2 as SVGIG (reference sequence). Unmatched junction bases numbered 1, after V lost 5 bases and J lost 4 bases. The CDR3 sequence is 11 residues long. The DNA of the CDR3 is TGTGCCTGGGGGACAGTCTATGGCTACACCTTC. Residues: CAWGTVYGYTF.

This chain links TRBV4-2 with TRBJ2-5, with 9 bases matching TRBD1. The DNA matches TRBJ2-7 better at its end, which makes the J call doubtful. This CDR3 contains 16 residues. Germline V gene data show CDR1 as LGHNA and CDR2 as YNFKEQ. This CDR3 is CASSQDPGTGSYEQYF. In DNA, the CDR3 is TGTGCCAGCAGCCAGGACCCCGGGACAGGGTCCTACGAGCAGTACTTC.

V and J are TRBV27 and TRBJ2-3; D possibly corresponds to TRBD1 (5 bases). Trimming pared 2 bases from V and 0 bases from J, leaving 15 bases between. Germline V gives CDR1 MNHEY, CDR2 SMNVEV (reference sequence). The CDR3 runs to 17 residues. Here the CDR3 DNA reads TGTGCCAGCAGTTTAACCCTCCTGACAGCTAGCACAGATACGCAGTATTTT. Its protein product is CASSLTLLTASTDTQYF.

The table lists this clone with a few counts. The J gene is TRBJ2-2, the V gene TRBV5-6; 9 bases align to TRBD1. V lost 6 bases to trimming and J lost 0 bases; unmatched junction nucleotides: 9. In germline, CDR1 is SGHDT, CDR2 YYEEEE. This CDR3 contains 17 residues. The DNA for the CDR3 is TGTGCCAGCACGAGTGACAGGGGGAAGGCGAACACCGGGGAGCTGTTTTTT. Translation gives CASTSDRGKANTGELFF.

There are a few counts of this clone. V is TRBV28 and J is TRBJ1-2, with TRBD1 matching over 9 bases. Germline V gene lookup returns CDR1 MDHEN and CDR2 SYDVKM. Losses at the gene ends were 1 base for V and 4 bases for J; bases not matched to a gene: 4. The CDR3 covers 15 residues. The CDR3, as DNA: TGTGCCAGCAGTTTATCGGACAGGGGAGGCTATGGCTACACCTTC. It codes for CASSLSDRGGYGYTF.

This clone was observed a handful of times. CDR3 in amino acids: CSVLDRGTEAFF. The CDR3 bases are TGCAGCGTTCTAGACAGGGGCACTGAAGCTTTCTTT. The V gene is TRBV29-1, the J gene TRBJ1-1; 8 bases are shared with TRBD1. Germline values: CDR1 SQVTM, CDR2 ANQGSEA. With 5 bases clipped from V and 4 bases from J, the junction kept 3 bases outside the gene matches. This CDR3 spans 12 amino acids.

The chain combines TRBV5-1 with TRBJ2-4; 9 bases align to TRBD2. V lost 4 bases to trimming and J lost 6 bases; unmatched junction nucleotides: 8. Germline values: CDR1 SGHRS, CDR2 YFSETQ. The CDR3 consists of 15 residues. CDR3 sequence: CASSEIAGEGNIQYF. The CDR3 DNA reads TGCGCCAGCAGCGAAATAGCGGGAGAGGGAAACATTCAGTACTTC. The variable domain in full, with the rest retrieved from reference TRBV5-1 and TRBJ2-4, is KAGVTQTPRYLIKTRGQQVTLSCSPISGHRSVSWYQQTPGQGLQFLFEYFSETQRNKGNFPGRFSGRQFSNSRSEMNVSTLELGDSALYLCASSEIAGEGNIQYFGAGTRLSVL.

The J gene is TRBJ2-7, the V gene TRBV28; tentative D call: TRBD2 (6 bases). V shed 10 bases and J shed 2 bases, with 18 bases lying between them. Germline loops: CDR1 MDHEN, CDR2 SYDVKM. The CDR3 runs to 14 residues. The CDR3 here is CAIRETVRTYEQYF. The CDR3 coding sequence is TGTGCCATCCGGGAGACCGTAAGAACCTACGAGCAGTACTTC.

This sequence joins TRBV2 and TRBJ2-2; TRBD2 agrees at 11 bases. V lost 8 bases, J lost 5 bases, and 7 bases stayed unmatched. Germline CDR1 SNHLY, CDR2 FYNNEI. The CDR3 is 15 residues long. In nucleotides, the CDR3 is TGTGCCAGCGGGGCTAGCGGGAGGAAGACCGGGGAGCTGTTTTTT. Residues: CASGASGRKTGELFF.

The CDR3 nucleotides are TGTGCCAGCTCACCATTGTACCCAGCGGGAGGAGTTAAGACCCAGTACTTC. As protein: CASSPLYPAGGVKTQYF. The chain joins TRBV18 to TRBJ2-5; 9 nucleotides align to TRBD2. Trimming cost V 2 bases and J 6 bases; bases outside gene matches: 13. Per the germline V gene, CDR1 is KGHSH and CDR2 is LQKENI. This CDR3 comprises 17 residues. Full variable domain (outside the CDR3, taken from reference TRBV18 and TRBJ2-5): NAGVMQNPRHLVRRRGQEARLRCSPMKGHSHVYWYRQLPEEGLKFMVYLQKENIIDESGMPKERFSAEFPKEGPSILRIQQVVRGDSAAYFCASSPLYPAGGVKTQYFGPGTRLLVL.

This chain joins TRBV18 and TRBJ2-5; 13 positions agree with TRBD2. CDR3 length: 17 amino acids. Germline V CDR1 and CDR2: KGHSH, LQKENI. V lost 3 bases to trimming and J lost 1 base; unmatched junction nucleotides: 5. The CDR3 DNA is TGTGCCAGCTCACCGGGACTAGCGGGATCTACCCAAGAGACCCAGTACTTC. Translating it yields CASSPGLAGSTQETQYF.

The chain's CDR3 is CASSRSSNEKLFF. Here the CDR3 DNA reads TGTGCCAGTAGTAGATCGAGTAATGAAAAACTGTTTTTT. The chain couples TRBV19 to TRBJ1-4; D gene unclear. This CDR3 is built from 13 residues. V was cut by 4 bases and J by 4 bases, with 7 bases left in between. Germline-derived CDR1 and CDR2 are LNHDA and SQIVND (reference sequence).

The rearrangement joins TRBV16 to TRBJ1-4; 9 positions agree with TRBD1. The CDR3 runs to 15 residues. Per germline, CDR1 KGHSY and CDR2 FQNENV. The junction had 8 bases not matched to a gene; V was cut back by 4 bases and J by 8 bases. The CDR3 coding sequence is TGTGCCAGCAGCCCCCCGGGACAGGGTGGCGAAAAACTGTTTTTT. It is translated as CASSPPGQGGEKLFF.

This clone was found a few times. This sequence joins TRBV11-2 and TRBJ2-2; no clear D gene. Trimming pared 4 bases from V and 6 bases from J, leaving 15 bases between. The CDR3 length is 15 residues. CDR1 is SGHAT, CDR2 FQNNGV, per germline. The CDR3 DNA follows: TGTGCCAGCAGCTCATACTTAGTTGATGCCGGGGAGCTGTTTTTT. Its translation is CASSSYLVDAGELFF.

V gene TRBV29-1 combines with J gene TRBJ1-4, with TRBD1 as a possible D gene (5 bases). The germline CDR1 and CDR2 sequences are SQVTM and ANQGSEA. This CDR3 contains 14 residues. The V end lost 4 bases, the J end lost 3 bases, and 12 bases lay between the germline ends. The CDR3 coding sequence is TGCAGCGTTGGTGACAGCTCCCCTAATGAAAAACTGTTTTTT. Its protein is CSVGDSSPNEKLFF. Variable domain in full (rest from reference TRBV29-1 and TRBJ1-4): SAVISQKPSRDICQRGTSLTIQCQVDSQVTMMFWYRQQPGQSLTLIATANQGSEATYESGFVIDKFPISRPNLTFSTLTVSNMSPEDSSIYLCSVGDSSPNEKLFFGSGTQLSVL.

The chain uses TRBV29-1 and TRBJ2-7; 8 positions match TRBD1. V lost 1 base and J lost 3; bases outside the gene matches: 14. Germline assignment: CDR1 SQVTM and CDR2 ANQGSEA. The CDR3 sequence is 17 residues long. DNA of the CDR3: TGCAGCGTTGAAGGGGGCGGACAGGGACAAACCTTCTACGAGCAGTACTTC. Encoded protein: CSVEGGGQGQTFYEQYF.

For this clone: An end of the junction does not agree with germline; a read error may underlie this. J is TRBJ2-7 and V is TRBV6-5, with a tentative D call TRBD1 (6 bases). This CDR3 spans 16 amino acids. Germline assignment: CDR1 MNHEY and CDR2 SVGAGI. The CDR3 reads CASSNSGTPESYEQYF. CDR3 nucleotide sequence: TGTGCCAGCAGTAACTCCGGGACACCGGAGTCATACGAGCAGTACTTC.

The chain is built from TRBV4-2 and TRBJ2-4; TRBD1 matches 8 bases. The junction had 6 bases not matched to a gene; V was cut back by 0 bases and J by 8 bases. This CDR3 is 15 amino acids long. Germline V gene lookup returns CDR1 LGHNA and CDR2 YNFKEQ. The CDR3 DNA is TGTGCCAGCAGCCAAGAAGGACAGGGTATGGACATTCAGTACTTC. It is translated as CASSQEGQGMDIQYF.

Here the CDR3 reads CAWSRGTVSGNTIYF. CDR3 bases: TGTGCCTGGAGCCGCGGGACAGTCTCTGGAAACACCATATATTTT. This chain links TRBV30 with TRBJ1-3; 7 bases are a match to TRBD1. The germline V gene has CDR1 GTSNPN and CDR2 SVGIG (reference sequence). This CDR3 contains 15 residues. The V and J ends lost 3 bases and 0 bases, in that order; junction bases with no gene match: 5.

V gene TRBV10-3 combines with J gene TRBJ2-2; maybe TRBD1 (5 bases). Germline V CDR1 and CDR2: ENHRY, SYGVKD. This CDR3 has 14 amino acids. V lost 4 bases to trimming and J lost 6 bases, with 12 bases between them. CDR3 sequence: CAISGSQGSGELFF. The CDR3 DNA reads TGTGCCATCAGTGGATCGCAGGGTTCCGGGGAGCTGTTTTTT.

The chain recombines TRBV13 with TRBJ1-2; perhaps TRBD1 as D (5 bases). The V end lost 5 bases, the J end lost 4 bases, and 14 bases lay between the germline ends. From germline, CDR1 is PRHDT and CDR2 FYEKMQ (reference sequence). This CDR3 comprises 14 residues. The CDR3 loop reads CASSPWGSPYGYTF. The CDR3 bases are TGTGCCAGCAGCCCCTGGGGCAGCCCCTATGGCTACACCTTC.

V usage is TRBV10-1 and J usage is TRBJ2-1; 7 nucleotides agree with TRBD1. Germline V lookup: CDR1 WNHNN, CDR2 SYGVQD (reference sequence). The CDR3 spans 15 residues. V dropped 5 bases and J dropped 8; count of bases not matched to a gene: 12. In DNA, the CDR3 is TGCGCCAGCAGTTCCGGGTCAGGGGGTGTGGATGAGCAGTTCTTC. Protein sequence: CASSSGSGGVDEQFF.

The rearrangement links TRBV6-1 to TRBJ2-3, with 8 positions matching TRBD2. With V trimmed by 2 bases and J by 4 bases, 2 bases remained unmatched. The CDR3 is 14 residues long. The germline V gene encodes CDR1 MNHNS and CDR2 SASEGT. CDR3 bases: TGTGCCAGCAGTGAATCAGCGGGGGCAGATACGCAGTATTTT. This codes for CASSESAGADTQYF.

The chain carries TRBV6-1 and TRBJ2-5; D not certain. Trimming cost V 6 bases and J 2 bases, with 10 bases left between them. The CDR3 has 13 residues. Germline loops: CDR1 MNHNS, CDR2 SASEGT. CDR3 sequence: CASRWANQETQYF. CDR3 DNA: TGTGCCAGCAGGTGGGCTAATCAAGAGACCCAGTACTTC.